The entry that follows covers one T cell receptor (delta chain) sequence. Its target is not known. A read error likely explains why the TCRdb protein, taken from a much larger clone, differs from this DNA's translation at residue 13; the protein shown is translated from the DNA. These data originate in a study of γδ T cells in repeated Plasmodium falciparum infection. General study findings and limits: Vgamma9/Vdelta2+ repertoires stayed stably polyclonal over time and infection. Vdelta2-negative gammadelta repertoires, largely Vdelta1+, seemingly showed infection-driven waves of new clonal selection.

TCRdb re-called the multiplex PCR reads using CATT. Here the sample spans roughly 90,000 delta-chain clones, approximately 1.5% being singletons. The CDR3 sequence is 16 residues long. The germline V gene encodes CDR1 GEAIGNYY and CDR2 EKD. Gammadelta T cells were flow-sorted from PBMC into Vgamma9/Vdelta2+ and Vdelta2-negative populations for bulk analysis. The specimen sequenced was gamma-delta T cells from blood. This TCR was recovered from a pool of human donors (malaria-infected and uninfected, not separated). The rearrangement joins TRDV2 to TRDJ1; TRDD3 aligns across 11 bases. The CDR3 is CACEAGGYLGTDRLIF. The CDR3 DNA reads TGTGCCTGTGAGGCTGGGGGATACCTCGGCACCGATAGACTCATCTTT.